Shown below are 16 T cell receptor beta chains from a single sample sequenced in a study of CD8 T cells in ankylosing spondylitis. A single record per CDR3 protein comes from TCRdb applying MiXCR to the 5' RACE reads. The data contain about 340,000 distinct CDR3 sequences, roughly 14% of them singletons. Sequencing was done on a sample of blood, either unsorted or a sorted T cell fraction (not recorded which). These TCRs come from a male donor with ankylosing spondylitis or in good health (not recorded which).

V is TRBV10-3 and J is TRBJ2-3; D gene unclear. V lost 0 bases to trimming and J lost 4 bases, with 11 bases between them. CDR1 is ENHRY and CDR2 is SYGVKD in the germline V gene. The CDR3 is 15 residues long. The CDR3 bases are TGTGCCATCAGTGAGTCGACGGCAGTACCAGATACGCAGTATTTT. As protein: CAISESTAVPDTQYF.

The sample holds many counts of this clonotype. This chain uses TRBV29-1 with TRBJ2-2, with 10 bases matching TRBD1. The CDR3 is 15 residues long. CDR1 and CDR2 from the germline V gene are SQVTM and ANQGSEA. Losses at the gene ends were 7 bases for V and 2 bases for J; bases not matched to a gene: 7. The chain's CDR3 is CSATKTGGNTGELFF. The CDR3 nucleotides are TGCAGCGCTACGAAGACAGGGGGCAACACCGGGGAGCTGTTTTTT.

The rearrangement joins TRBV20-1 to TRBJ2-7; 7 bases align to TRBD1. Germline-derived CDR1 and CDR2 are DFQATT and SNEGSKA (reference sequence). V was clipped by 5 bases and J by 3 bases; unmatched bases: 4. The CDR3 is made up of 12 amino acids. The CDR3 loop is CSAVGTVYEQYF. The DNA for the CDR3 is TGCAGTGCTGTTGGGACAGTCTACGAGCAGTACTTC.

CDR3 coding DNA: TGCGCCAGCAGCTTGGCCCAGTCTAGGGGCTACGAGCAGTACTTC. This translates into CASSLAQSRGYEQYF. The V call is TRBV5-1, the J call TRBJ2-7, with D perhaps TRBD1 (5 bases). Trimming removed 0 bases at V and 3 bases at J, with 13 bases between. Germline V gene data show CDR1 as SGHRS and CDR2 as YFSETQ. The CDR3 length is 15 residues. Filled out from reference TRBV5-1 and TRBJ2-7, the complete variable domain reads KAGVTQTPRYLIKTRGQQVTLSCSPISGHRSVSWYQQTPGQGLQFLFEYFSETQRNKGNFPGRFSGRQFSNSRSEMNVSTLELGDSALYLCASSLAQSRGYEQYFGPGTRLTVT.

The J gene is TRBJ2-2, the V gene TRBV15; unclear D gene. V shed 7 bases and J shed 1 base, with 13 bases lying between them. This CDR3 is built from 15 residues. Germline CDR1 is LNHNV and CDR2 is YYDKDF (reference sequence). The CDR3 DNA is TGTGCCACCAATAGTCCGACCAAGAACACCGGGGAGCTGTTTTTT. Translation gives CATNSPTKNTGELFF.

The CDR3 DNA reads as TGTGCCATCAGTGAGTCGTTGGGGGGCCCAGATACGCAGTATTTT. Its protein is CAISESLGGPDTQYF. This rearrangement joins TRBV10-3 to TRBJ2-3; D may correspond to TRBD1 or TRBD2 (6 bases each). This CDR3 is 15 amino acids long. Germline V lookup: CDR1 ENHRY, CDR2 SYGVKD. With 0 bases removed from V and 4 bases from J, the gap between germline ends came to 11 bases.

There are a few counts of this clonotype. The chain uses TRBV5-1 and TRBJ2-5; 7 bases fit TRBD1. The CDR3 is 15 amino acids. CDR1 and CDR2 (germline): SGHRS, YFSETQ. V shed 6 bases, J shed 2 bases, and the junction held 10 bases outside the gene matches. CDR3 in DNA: TGCGCCAGCACGCTGACAGGGATCTCACAAGAGACCCAGTACTTC. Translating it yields CASTLTGISQETQYF.

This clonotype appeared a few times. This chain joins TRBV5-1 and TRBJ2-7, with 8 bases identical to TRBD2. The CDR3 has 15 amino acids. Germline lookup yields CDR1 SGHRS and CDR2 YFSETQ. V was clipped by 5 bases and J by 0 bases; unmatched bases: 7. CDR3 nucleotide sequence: TGCGCCAGCAGAAGCCTAGCGGGTTCCTCCTACGAGCAGTACTTC. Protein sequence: CASRSLAGSSYEQYF.

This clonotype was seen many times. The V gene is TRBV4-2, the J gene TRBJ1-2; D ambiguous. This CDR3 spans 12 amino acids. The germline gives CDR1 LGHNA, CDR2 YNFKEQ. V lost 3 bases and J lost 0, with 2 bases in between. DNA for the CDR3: TGTGCCAGCAGCCAGCCTAACTATGGCTACACCTTC. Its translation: CASSQPNYGYTF.

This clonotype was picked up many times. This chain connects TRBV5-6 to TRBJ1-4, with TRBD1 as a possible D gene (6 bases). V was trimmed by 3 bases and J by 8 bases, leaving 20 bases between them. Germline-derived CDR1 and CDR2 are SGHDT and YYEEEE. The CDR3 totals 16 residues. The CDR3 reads CASSSPTTGSREKLFF. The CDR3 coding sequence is TGTGCCAGCAGCTCCCCTACTACAGGGTCCCGAGAAAAACTGTTTTTT.

CDR3 sequence: CASSRHKETQYF. The CDR3 nucleotides are TGTGCCAGCAGCCGACATAAAGAGACCCAGTACTTC. The V and J genes are TRBV6-6 and TRBJ2-5; D unclear. V lost 6 bases and J lost 3, with 8 bases in between. There are 12 residues in the CDR3. Germline CDR1 reads MNHNY; CDR2 reads SVGAGI (reference sequence).

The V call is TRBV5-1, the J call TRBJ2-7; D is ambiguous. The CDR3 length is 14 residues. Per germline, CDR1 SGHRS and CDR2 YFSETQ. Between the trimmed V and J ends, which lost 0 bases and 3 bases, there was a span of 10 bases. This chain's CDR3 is CASSLDGFFYEQYF. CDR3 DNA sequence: TGCGCCAGCAGCTTGGACGGATTCTTCTACGAGCAGTACTTC.

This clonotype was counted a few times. CDR3 residues: CASSYQGGLSSYNEQFF. Here the CDR3 DNA reads TGTGCCAGCTCCTACCAAGGGGGGTTGAGCTCCTACAATGAGCAGTTCTTC. The chain has TRBV27 and TRBJ2-1, with D perhaps TRBD1 or TRBD2 (6 bases each). The V and J ends lost 8 bases and 0 bases respectively, with 20 bases between them. Germline V gene data show CDR1 as MNHEY and CDR2 as SMNVEV (reference sequence). The CDR3 consists of 17 residues.

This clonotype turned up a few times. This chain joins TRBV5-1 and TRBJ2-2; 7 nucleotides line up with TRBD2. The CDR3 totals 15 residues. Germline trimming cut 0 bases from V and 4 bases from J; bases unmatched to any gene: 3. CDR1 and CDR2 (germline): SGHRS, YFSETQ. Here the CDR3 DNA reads TGCGCCAGCAGCTTGGGCGGGGGAAGCACCGGGGAGCTGTTTTTT. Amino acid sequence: CASSLGGGSTGELFF.

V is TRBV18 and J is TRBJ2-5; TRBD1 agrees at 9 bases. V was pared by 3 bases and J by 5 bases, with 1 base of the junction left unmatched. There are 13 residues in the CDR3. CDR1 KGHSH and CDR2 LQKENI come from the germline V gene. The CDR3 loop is CASSPGTGETQYF. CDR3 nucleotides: TGTGCCAGCTCACCCGGGACAGGGGAGACCCAGTACTTC.

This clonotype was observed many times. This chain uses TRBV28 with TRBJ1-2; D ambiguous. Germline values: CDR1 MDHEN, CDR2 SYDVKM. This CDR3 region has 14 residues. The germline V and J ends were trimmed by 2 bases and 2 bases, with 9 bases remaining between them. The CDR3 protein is CASSLVGSNYGYTF. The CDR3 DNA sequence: TGTGCCAGCAGTTTAGTGGGGTCCAACTATGGCTACACCTTC.